Listed below are T cell receptor beta chains from one sample, sequenced in a study of T cell responses to AZD1222 COVID-19 vaccine. Sequenced by immunoSEQ multiplex PCR; TCRdb stores in-frame clones only, minus some. The repertoire has over 110,000 clones, roughly 92% of them found once; the top ten carry over 8.5%. Sequencing was performed on peripheral blood, taken 28 days after the second AZD1222 dose. The receptor set was obtained from an adult who received the AZD1222 COVID-19 vaccine. The CDR3 runs from the conserved cysteine through the conserved F or W. The order of the fields is D gene, J gene, V gene, clone size, CDR3 DNA, CDR3 protein. The D gene is left open where the match is weak. Rows give clone size only sometimes, using once, few, many, or a class for an expanded clone.

TRBD1	TRBJ2-1	TRBV18	NA	TGTGCCAGCTCACCCGACAGGGGGAGGGAAGGTGAGCAGTTCTTC	CASSPDRGREGEQFF
NA	TRBJ1-1	TRBV19	NA	TGTGCCAGTAGTATAGGAACAGGATTGGGAGCTGAAGCTTTCTTT	CASSIGTGLGAEAFF
NA	TRBJ1-1	TRBV7-9	NA	TGTGCCAGCAGCTTAGGATGGGGGGCGGGAGCTTTCTTT	CASSLGWGAGAFF
NA	TRBJ1-5	TRBV2	NA	TGTGCCAGCAGTGAAGCGCCCCTTAATCAGCCCCAGCATTTT	CASSEAPLNQPQHF
TRBD2	TRBJ2-1	TRBV2	NA	TGTGCCAGCAGTGGACTAGCGGGATTGTACAATGAGCAGTTCTTC	CASSGLAGLYNEQFF
TRBD2	TRBJ2-1	TRBV6-4	NA	TGTGCCAGCAGAAGGACTAGCGAGTACAATGAGCAGTTCTTC	CASRRTSEYNEQFF
NA	TRBJ1-3	TRBV9	NA	TGTGCCAGCAGCCCTATGGGGAACTCTGGAAACACCATATATTTT	CASSPMGNSGNTIYF
NA	TRBJ2-1	TRBV7-2	NA	TGTGCCAGCAGCTTAGGGTCCTACAATGAGCAGTTCTTC	CASSLGSYNEQFF
NA	TRBJ2-3	TRBV9	NA	TGTGCCAGCAGCGTAGATGGCGGGGGCTCAGATACGCAGTATTTT	CASSVDGGGSDTQYF
TRBD1	TRBJ2-1	TRBV29-1	NA	TGCAGCGTTGACGGACAGGGAAAGTCCCTCTCCTACAATGAGCAGTTCTTC	CSVDGQGKSLSYNEQFF
NA	TRBJ2-2	TRBV18	once	TGTGCCAGCTCACCACCGAGAGGCGGGGAGAACACCGGGGAGCTGTTTTTT	CASSPPRGGENTGELFF
NA	TRBJ2-7	TRBV5-4	once	TGTGCCAGCAGCTTGTATCAAGCGTCCTACGAGCAGTACTTC	CASSLYQASYEQYF
NA	TRBJ1-4	TRBV28	NA	TGTGCCAGCAATTCACTCGCAACTAATGAAAAACTGTTTTTT	CASNSLATNEKLFF
TRBD1	TRBJ1-1	TRBV24-1	NA	TGTGCCACCAGTGATCCCAGGGGGCTGGACACTGAAGCTTTCTTT	CATSDPRGLDTEAFF
NA	TRBJ1-2	TRBV30	NA	TGTGCCTGGAGTCGGGGGGGGAACCCTAAAGGCCCGGATGGCTACACCTTC	CAWSRGGNPKGPDGYTF
NA	TRBJ1-3	TRBV6-4	NA	TGTGCCAGCAGTGACTCTGAAATTGAGATCTCTGGAAACACCATATATTTT	CASSDSEIEISGNTIYF
NA	TRBJ1-3	TRBV19	NA	TGTGCCAGTCAAGTACCGGGATCTGGAAACACCATATATTTT	CASQVPGSGNTIYF
NA	TRBJ1-2	TRBV15	NA	TGTGCCACCAGCAGAGATGGGTTGGCAGGGTCCTTCTATGGCTACACCTTC	CATSRDGLAGSFYGYTF
TRBD1	TRBJ2-1	TRBV5-1	NA	TGCGCCAGCAGTACAGGGGGCTTTTTCGATGAGCAGTTCTTC	CASSTGGFFDEQFF
NA	TRBJ1-2	TRBV2	NA	TGTGCCAGCAGTGAAGGTGGGGGCTATGGCTACACCTTC	CASSEGGGYGYTF
NA	TRBJ1-1	TRBV27	few	TGTGCCAGCAGTTTATCGCGGCAGGGGTACACTGAAGCTTTCTTT	CASSLSRQGYTEAFF
TRBD1	TRBJ2-7	TRBV27	NA	TGTGCCAGCAGTATGACAGGGGGCGCCGCCTACGAGCAGTACTTC	CASSMTGGAAYEQYF
NA	TRBJ1-5	TRBV19	NA	TGTGCCAGTAGTATCAAAGTTAGCAATCAGCCCCAGCATTTT	CASSIKVSNQPQHF
NA	TRBJ2-1	TRBV7-2	NA	TGTGCCAGCAGCTTAGCGCTCTCTCTCGTGGGGAATGAGCAGTTCTTC	CASSLALSLVGNEQFF
TRBD1	TRBJ1-3	TRBV2	once	TGTGCCAGCAGTGGCGGCAGGGGGGGTGGAAACACCATATATTTT	CASSGGRGGGNTIYF
TRBD1	TRBJ1-2	TRBV28	NA	TGTGCCAGCAGTTCGGGACAGGGTTTCGGGGGCTACACCTTC	CASSSGQGFGGYTF
NA	TRBJ1-2	TRBV5-5	NA	TGTGCCAGCAGCCAACGGGTTCGGAACTATGGCTACACCTTC	CASSQRVRNYGYTF
NA	TRBJ1-2	TRBV12-3/TRBV12-4	NA	TGTGCCAGCAGTTTAGGCCCAAACTATGGCTACACCTTC	CASSLGPNYGYTF